A single sample gave rise to the 2 T cell receptor beta chains below, sequenced in a study of CD8 T cells in Susac syndrome. Random-hexamer reverse transcription was applied to roughly 0.5 to 1 ug RNA. TCRdb itself ran the immunoSEQ multiplex PCR reads through MiXCR, one entry per CDR3 protein. The table includes approximately 300,000 distinct CDR3 sequences, almost 85% detected once. Sequenced input: CD8+ T cells from PBMCs. Every receptor here comes from a human donor with multiple sclerosis.

The chain employs TRBV7-6 and TRBJ1-1; D is undetermined. This CDR3 is built from 15 residues. Looked up from germline, CDR1 is SGHVS and CDR2 is FNYEAQ. Trimming stripped 6 bases from V and 0 bases from J, with 14 bases between. The CDR3 DNA follows: TGTGCCAGCAGTCGCACCTGGACGGTGAACACTGAAGCTTTCTTT. Translation gives CASSRTWTVNTEAFF.

The gene calls are TRBV12-5 and TRBJ2-1, with 7 bases fitting TRBD2. The CDR3 contains 15 residues. CDR1 LGHNT and CDR2 FRNRAP come from the germline V gene. The V segment lost 1 base and the J segment 4 bases; nucleotides outside the gene matches: 4. The DNA of the CDR3 is TGTGCTAGTGGTTTGGGACTAGCAGATTACAATGAGCAGTTCTTC. Encoded protein: CASGLGLADYNEQFF. Variable domain in full (rest from reference TRBV12-5 and TRBJ2-1): DARVTQTPRHKVTEMGQEVTMRCQPILGHNTVFWYRQTMMQGLELLAYFRNRAPLDDSGMPKDRFSAEMPDATLATLKIQPSEPRDSAVYFCASGLGLADYNEQFFGPGTRLTVL.